A selection of T cell receptor beta chains follows, all from one sample in a study of human T cells and chemical hapten exposure. TCRdb re-derived calls from the RACE reads in MiXCR, one entry per CDR3 protein. The data hold 85,000 to 100,000 distinct CDR3 sequences, with around 25% observed a single time. Sequencing used whole blood, obtained in connection with sensitization to the hapten diphenylcyclopropenone (DPC). The source is a man aged 35-49 years with alopecia areata. Some clones in this sample may be carry-over from other donors' samples. Each CDR3 is given with its conserved first and last residue. The D gene is left open where the match is weak. Clone size is stated in some rows and not others, as once, few, many or a class when expanded.

abundance	j_gene	v_gene	d_gene	len	CDR3nt	CDR3aa
few	TRBJ2-2	TRBV24-1	TRBD2	12	TGTGCCACCAGGCGGGGGATCGGGGAGCTGTTTTTT	CATRRGIGELFF
-	TRBJ2-4	TRBV5-1	-	15	TGCGCCAGCAGAGAACAGTCCGTTCCCAAAAACATTCAGTACTTC	CASREQSVPKNIQYF
-	TRBJ2-7	TRBV2	-	13	TGTGCCTGCAAGCGGTCGGATATATACGAGCAGTACTTC	CACKRSDIYEQYF
few	TRBJ2-1	TRBV28	TRBD2	15	TGTGCCAGCAGTGGAAGCGGGAGGTCCTACAATGAGCAGTTCTTC	CASSGSGRSYNEQFF
-	TRBJ1-1	TRBV28	TRBD1	15	TGTGCCAGCAGCCAGACAGGGAGGTTGAACACTGAAGCTTTCTTT	CASSQTGRLNTEAFF
-	TRBJ2-1	TRBV7-2	TRBD2	19	TGTGCCAGCAGCCCCGCCGGGACTAGCGGGCCCGGGGGGAACAATGAGCAGTTCTTC	CASSPAGTSGPGGNNEQFF
few	TRBJ2-7	TRBV29-1	TRBD1	11	TGCAGCGCCGGAACAGGGGGCGAGCAGTACTTC	CSAGTGGEQYF
few	TRBJ1-6	TRBV7-8	-	15	TGTGCCAGCAGCTTAGGAGGACAGTATAATTCACCCCTCCACTTT	CASSLGGQYNSPLHF
-	TRBJ2-5	TRBV28	-	16	TGTGCCAGCAGTTTATCGGGTCGGGGCCCGGAAGAGACCCAGTACTTC	CASSLSGRGPEETQYF
few	TRBJ2-1	TRBV27	-	13	TGTGCCAGCAGCAAGGGGTCCTACAATGAGCAGTTCTTC	CASSKGSYNEQFF
few	TRBJ2-7	TRBV7-8	TRBD2	15	TGTGCCAGCAGCCGGGGGTTGGCGGGAGTCTACGAGCAGTACTTC	CASSRGLAGVYEQYF
-	TRBJ2-2	TRBV4-2	-	15	TGTGCCAGCAGCCAAGATACAGCGAACACCGGGGAGCTGTTTTTT	CASSQDTANTGELFF
few	TRBJ1-5	TRBV2	-	14	TGTGCCAGCAGGTCACAGGAAAGCAATCAGCCCCAGCATTTT	CASRSQESNQPQHF
few	TRBJ2-1	TRBV7-2	TRBD2	15	TGTGCCAGCAGCCGAGGACTAGCGGCAAACAATGAGCAGTTCTTC	CASSRGLAANNEQFF
few	TRBJ2-1	TRBV5-1	-	13	TGCGCCAGCAATAGTTACTCCTACAATGAGCAGTTCTTC	CASNSYSYNEQFF
-	TRBJ2-7	TRBV20-1	-	19	TGCAGTGCTCCCCACCCCCTTAGGGCCGGGGAGGCCGTCTCCTACGAGCAGTACTTC	CSAPHPLRAGEAVSYEQYF
many	TRBJ2-5	TRBV20-1	-	12	TGCAGTGCTAGGGACTACCAAGAGACCCAGTACTTC	CSARDYQETQYF